This T cell receptor beta chain was obtained from a study of blood T cell repertoires in COVID-19. Study-level information: Whether acute or convalescent, the COVID-19 samples came from the United States, Italy and Spain. From T cells, B-cell-depleted T cells, or PBMCs came the material, which was cDNA or gDNA.

Seattle-derived patients entered the study during active infection and were followed longitudinally. Sequencing used immunoSEQ multiplex PCR; TCRdb keeps in-frame clones, though not all of them. The sample consists of about 68,000 clones, roughly nine tenths of them appearing once. The CDR3 is 13 amino acids. With V trimmed by 5 bases and J by 4 bases, 2 bases remained unmatched. The sequence was collected from a man aged 40-49 years with COVID-19, enrolled during active disease. The chain is built from TRBV12-3 or TRBV12-4 and TRBJ2-1; 7 bases fit TRBD1. The specimen was peripheral blood. The CDR3 spells CASSRGQYNEQFF. The DNA for the CDR3 is TGTGCCAGCAGTCGGGGACAGTACAATGAGCAGTTCTTC.